The present T cell receptor beta chain was sequenced within a study of blood T cell repertoires in COVID-19. V was clipped by 3 bases and J by 4 bases; unmatched bases: 2. Germline CDR1 is SGHAT and CDR2 is FQNNGV. The CDR3 spans 14 residues. Repertoires were generated with immunoSEQ multiplex PCR, while TCRdb's copy carries only in-frame clones and drops some. The sample yields 150,000 or so clones, around 78% seen once. The clonotype was recovered from a woman aged 45-65 years who had recovered from COVID-19. The material sequenced was PBMCs or T cells enriched from blood (not recorded which). J is TRBJ1-2 and V is TRBV11-2; 10 bases map to TRBD1. The CDR3 sequence: CASSLDRGTYGYTF. DNA of the CDR3: TGTGCCAGCAGCTTGGACAGGGGGACCTATGGCTACACCTTC.